The rows below give T cell receptor beta chains drawn from one sample of a study of cytomegalovirus exposure and HLA in healthy donors. The protocol was immunoSEQ multiplex PCR, while the TCRdb copy is restricted to in-frame clones and leaves out a portion. Among roughly 240,000 clones listed, about 83% were seen once. The specimen was PBMCs. The receptors shown here come from a young man in good health and CMV-seronegative. Each CDR3 is given with its conserved first and last residue. Each record gives: V gene, clone size, J gene, D gene, CDR3 protein, CDR3 DNA. A D gene is named only where the DNA matches it firmly. Expanded clones get a size class; other rows say once, few or many, or leave the size out.

TRBV30	few	TRBJ1-5	.	CAWSVRGNQPQHF	TGTGCCTGGAGTGTACGGGGGAATCAGCCCCAGCATTTT
TRBV28	.	TRBJ2-2	.	CASSWATGSGELFF	TGTGCCAGCAGTTGGGCCACAGGCTCCGGGGAGCTGTTTTTT
TRBV9	.	TRBJ2-3	.	CASSVVSTDTQYF	TGTGCCAGCAGCGTTGTAAGCACAGATACGCAGTATTTT
TRBV28	.	TRBJ2-5	.	CASAWTAQETQYF	TGTGCCAGCGCTTGGACAGCGCAAGAGACCCAGTACTTC
TRBV2	.	TRBJ1-3	.	CASREDSFFSGNTIYF	TGTGCCAGCAGGGAAGACAGTTTCTTCTCTGGAAACACCATATATTTT
TRBV2	.	TRBJ2-7	.	CASSEGSGYEQYF	TGTGCCAGCAGTGAGGGCTCGGGGTACGAGCAGTACTTC
TRBV5-6	.	TRBJ2-3	.	CASSGSGTDTQYF	TGTGCCAGCAGCGGGAGCGGCACAGATACGCAGTATTTT
TRBV7-3	.	TRBJ2-1	TRBD2	CASSLTSIAGPGNEQFF	TGTGCCAGCAGCTTAACCTCCATAGCGGGACCGGGGAATGAGCAGTTCTTC
TRBV5-1	.	TRBJ1-1	.	CASSLLSRDTEAFF	TGCGCCAGCAGCTTGTTAAGCAGGGACACTGAAGCTTTCTTT
TRBV25-1	.	TRBJ2-1	TRBD2	CASSRSAGTSGIDEQFF	TGTGCCAGCAGTAGATCAGCCGGGACTAGCGGGATCGATGAGCAGTTCTTC
TRBV20-1	.	TRBJ1-2	.	CSAPLYYGYTF	TGCAGTGCTCCTCTTTACTATGGCTACACCTTC
TRBV7-2	few	TRBJ1-5	.	CASSANRDQPQHF	TGTGCCAGCAGCGCTAACAGGGATCAGCCCCAGCATTTT
TRBV6-5	.	TRBJ1-3	.	CASSPSFSGNTIYF	TGTGCCAGCTCCCCCTCCTTCTCTGGAAACACCATATATTTT
TRBV28	few	TRBJ1-2	.	CASRNYSANYGYTF	TGTGCCAGCAGAAACTACTCAGCTAACTATGGCTACACCTTC
TRBV27	many	TRBJ2-7	TRBD2	CASSLSAGGNEQYF	TGTGCCAGCAGTTTATCGGCCGGGGGGAACGAGCAGTACTTC
TRBV28	.	TRBJ2-7	TRBD1	CASSLVSTGGSLGEQYF	TGTGCCAGCAGTTTGGTATCCACAGGGGGAAGTCTAGGCGAGCAGTACTTC